These 21 T cell receptor beta chains came from one sample sequenced in a study of cytomegalovirus exposure and HLA in healthy donors. TCRdb keeps only in-frame clones here, not all; method: immunoSEQ multiplex PCR. This table holds roughly 70,000 clones, 95% to 97% found once. The material sequenced was PBMCs. The receptors were gathered from a woman between 18 and 29 years old in good health and CMV-seropositive.

This clone was recorded a few times. The chain employs TRBV4-1 and TRBJ2-7; 8 bases line up with TRBD1. CDR3 length: 15 residues. Germline V gene data show CDR1 as MGHRA and CDR2 as YSYEKL. V lost 1 base and J lost 2; bases outside the gene matches: 4. CDR3 in DNA: TGCGCCAGCAGCCAAGCCGGGACAGGAACCTACGAGCAGTACTTC. Protein: CASSQAGTGTYEQYF.

The rearrangement joins TRBV27 to TRBJ2-7; 10 bases fit TRBD2. The CDR3 totals 14 residues. With V trimmed by 6 bases and J by 6 bases, 8 bases remained unmatched. Looked up from germline, CDR1 is MNHEY and CDR2 is SMNVEV (reference sequence). In DNA, the CDR3 is TGTGCCAGCAGGGAAAGCGGGAGGGCCTCCGAGCAGTACTTC. Translated: CASRESGRASEQYF.

The chain combines TRBV25-1 with TRBJ1-2; weak D call: TRBD1 (6 bases). Trimming left V 5 bases short and J 5 bases short, with 15 bases between. The CDR3 loop spans 14 amino acids. Germline CDR1 is MGHDK and CDR2 is SYGVNS. CDR3 nucleotide sequence: TGTGCCAGCAGTCGAGGGGGGGTAGGTTATGGCTACACCTTC. Its protein is CASSRGGVGYGYTF.

The rearrangement joins TRBV6-5 to TRBJ2-1; 8 bases match TRBD1. From germline, CDR1 is MNHEY and CDR2 SVGAGI. The CDR3 extends over 15 amino acids. The ends lost 1 base at V and 5 bases at J; junction bases unmatched: 4. The CDR3 spells CASSYFGTGNNEQFF. The CDR3 DNA follows: TGTGCCAGCAGTTACTTTGGGACAGGAAACAATGAGCAGTTCTTC.

The J gene is TRBJ2-2, the V gene TRBV7-2, with a weak D call TRBD2 (5 bases). V gave up 1 base and J gave up 1 base, with 10 bases separating them. Germline-derived CDR1 and CDR2 are SGHTA and FQGNSA. CDR3 size: 16 residues. The CDR3 sequence is CASSLGRTLNTGELFF. Written as DNA, the CDR3 is TGTGCCAGCAGCTTAGGTCGGACTTTGAACACCGGGGAGCTGTTTTTT. Full variable domain (remainder filled in from reference TRBV7-2 and TRBJ2-2): GAGVSQSPSNKVTEKGKDVELRCDPISGHTALYWYRQSLGQGLEFLIYFQGNSAPDKSGLPSDRFSAERTGGSVSTLTIQRTQQEDSAVYLCASSLGRTLNTGELFFGEGSRLTVL.

DNA for the CDR3: TGTGCCAGCAGCCCCCTAGCGGGCCTTAAAGAGACCCAGTACTTC. It encodes CASSPLAGLKETQYF. The chain recombines TRBV7-9 with TRBJ2-5; TRBD2 aligns across 8 bases. The CDR3 is 15 amino acids. Germline CDR1 SEHNR, CDR2 FQNEAQ (reference sequence). V shed 5 bases, J shed 3 bases, and the junction held 8 bases outside the gene matches.

This chain joins TRBV18 and TRBJ1-1; D unclear. Trimming cost V 1 base and J 1 base, with 4 bases left between them. Germline V lookup: CDR1 KGHSH, CDR2 LQKENI. The CDR3 totals 13 residues. The CDR3 protein is CASSPHSNTEAFF. CDR3 sequence (DNA): TGTGCCAGCTCACCACACTCGAACACTGAAGCTTTCTTT. Looking up the rest from reference TRBV18 and TRBJ1-1 gives the full variable domain: NAGVMQNPRHLVRRRGQEARLRCSPMKGHSHVYWYRQLPEEGLKFMVYLQKENIIDESGMPKERFSAEFPKEGPSILRIQQVVRGDSAAYFCASSPHSNTEAFFGQGTRLTVV.

This chain uses TRBV9 with TRBJ1-2; D may be TRBD1 (5 bases). The CDR3 is 15 amino acids. Germline CDR1 reads SGDLS; CDR2 reads YYNGEE. V lost 4 bases and J 4 bases, leaving 17 bases between the germline ends. The CDR3 DNA sequence: TGTGCCAGCAGCATCCGCGCCGGGGGGAGCTATGGCTACACCTTC. This translates into CASSIRAGGSYGYTF. The full variable domain, with the rest looked up from reference TRBV9 and TRBJ1-2, is DSGVTQTPKHLITATGQRVTLRCSPRSGDLSVYWYQQSLDQGLQFLIQYYNGEERAKGNILERFSAQQFPDLHSELNLSSLELGDSALYFCASSIRAGGSYGYTFGSGTRLTVV.

This chain joins TRBV11-2 and TRBJ2-7; 8 bases match TRBD1. The V segment lost 0 bases and the J segment 5 bases; nucleotides outside the gene matches: 15. CDR3 length: 18 amino acids. Per germline, CDR1 SGHAT and CDR2 FQNNGV. CDR3 sequence reads: CASSLDRWGRGHGNEQYF. In DNA, the CDR3 is TGTGCCAGCAGCTTAGACCGCTGGGGCAGGGGGCATGGGAACGAGCAGTACTTC. The whole variable domain, filled in from reference TRBV11-2 and TRBJ2-7, reads EAGVAQSPRYKIIEKRQSVAFWCNPISGHATLYWYQQILGQGPKLLIQFQNNGVVDDSQLPKDRFSAERLKGVDSTLKIQPAKLEDSAVYLCASSLDRWGRGHGNEQYFGPGTRLTVT.

This chain joins TRBV12-5 and TRBJ2-1; 8 nucleotides agree with TRBD2. The CDR3 covers 19 residues. The ends lost 1 base at V and 3 bases at J; junction bases unmatched: 14. Looked up from germline, CDR1 is LGHNT and CDR2 is FRNRAP. Here the CDR3 reads CASGLGGWTTAGGYNEQFF. CDR3 nucleotide sequence: TGTGCTAGTGGTTTGGGGGGTTGGACCACGGCGGGGGGCTACAATGAGCAGTTCTTC.

The gene calls are TRBV7-9 and TRBJ2-2, with unresolved D. V was shortened by 2 bases and J by 7 bases, with 5 bases between the two germline ends. The CDR3 runs to 12 residues. Germline V gene sequence: CDR1 SEHNR, CDR2 FQNEAQ (reference sequence). The CDR3 DNA sequence: TGTGCCAGCAGCTTAAGCGTCGGGGAGCTGTTTTTT. Residues: CASSLSVGELFF. The entire variable domain, with the rest obtained from reference TRBV7-9 and TRBJ2-2, is as follows: DTGVSQNPRHKITKRGQNVTFRCDPISEHNRLYWYRQTLGQGPEFLTYFQNEAQLEKSRLLSDRFSAERPKGSFSTLEIQRTEQGDSAMYLCASSLSVGELFFGEGSRLTVL.

The chain recombines TRBV7-8 with TRBJ1-4; 7 nucleotides line up with TRBD1. The V and J ends lost 5 bases and 5 bases, in that order; junction bases with no gene match: 5. The CDR3 consists of 14 residues. The germline gives CDR1 SGHVS, CDR2 FQNEAQ. This CDR3 is CASSKGQANEKLFF. CDR3 bases: TGTGCCAGCAGCAAAGGACAGGCAAATGAAAAACTGTTTTTT.

The genes are TRBV28 and TRBJ2-7; TRBD1 matches 7 bases. This CDR3 region has 14 residues. Germline V gene data show CDR1 as MDHEN and CDR2 as SYDVKM. Unmatched junction bases numbered 7, after V lost 3 bases and J lost 5 bases. CDR3 amino acids: CASSFWYRGNEQYF. As DNA, the CDR3 is TGTGCCAGCAGTTTTTGGTACAGGGGCAACGAGCAGTACTTC.

The J gene is TRBJ2-1, the V gene TRBV30; 7 bases agree with TRBD2. This CDR3 has 19 amino acids. Germline-derived CDR1 and CDR2 are GTSNPN and SVGIG (reference sequence). With 2 bases clipped from V and 1 base from J, the junction kept 17 bases outside the gene matches. CDR3 loop: CAWSPPYLSGTTSYNEQFF. The CDR3 DNA reads as TGTGCCTGGAGTCCTCCATACCTTAGTGGGACTACATCCTACAATGAGCAGTTCTTC.

This clone was seen once. The CDR3 DNA sequence: TGCGCCAGCAGTATGGAACCGGGACAGCATTTAGCTAACTATGGCTACACCTTC. This codes for CASSMEPGQHLANYGYTF. The chain has TRBV10-1 and TRBJ1-2; TRBD1 aligns across 7 bases. This CDR3 is 18 amino acids long. With 5 bases clipped from V and 0 bases from J, the junction kept 15 bases outside the gene matches. The germline gives CDR1 WNHNN, CDR2 SYGVQD (reference sequence).

This chain joins TRBV2 and TRBJ2-5; maybe TRBD1 (6 bases). Germline lookup yields CDR1 SNHLY and CDR2 FYNNEI. Trimming removed 7 bases at V and 2 bases at J, with 14 bases between. This CDR3 spans 14 amino acids. CDR3 region: CASKRGRGQETQYF. CDR3 nucleotide sequence: TGTGCCAGCAAAAGAGGCAGGGGACAAGAGACCCAGTACTTC. Filled out from reference TRBV2 and TRBJ2-5, the complete variable domain reads EPEVTQTPSHQVTQMGQEVILRCVPISNHLYFYWYRQILGQKVEFLVSFYNNEISEKSEIFDDQFSVERPDGSNFTLKIRSTKLEDSAMYFCASKRGRGQETQYFGPGTRLLVL.

This chain uses TRBV10-2 with TRBJ2-3; 11 bases agree with TRBD2. V was clipped by 7 bases and J by 0 bases; unmatched bases: 6. Per the germline V gene, CDR1 is WSHSY and CDR2 is SAAADI. The CDR3 contains 16 residues. The CDR3 DNA follows: TGCGCCAGCATCGGACTAGCGGGTCGAAGCACAGATACGCAGTATTTT. As protein: CASIGLAGRSTDTQYF.

This chain uses TRBV5-5 with TRBJ2-5; tentatively, D is TRBD2 (7 bases). The CDR3 runs 14 residues. CDR1 is SGHKS, CDR2 YYEKEE, per germline (reference sequence). V dropped 4 bases and J dropped 1 base, with 11 bases sitting between them. CDR3 nucleotides: TGTGCCAGCAGCCCCCGGGGGGCCCAAGAGACCCAGTACTTC. As protein: CASSPRGAQETQYF.

V usage is TRBV2 and J usage is TRBJ1-1; D possibly corresponds to TRBD1 (6 bases). Trimming took off 2 bases at V and 7 bases at J, with 8 bases between the two ends. The CDR3 is 12 amino acids. CDR1 and CDR2 from the germline V gene are SNHLY and FYNNEI. CDR3 coding DNA: TGTGCCAGCAGTGAAATGGACAGTGAAGCTTTCTTT. This sequence encodes CASSEMDSEAFF.

The chain employs TRBV7-2 and TRBJ2-3; D remains unclear. The V end lost 5 bases, the J end lost 3 bases, and 15 bases lay between the germline ends. Germline V gene sequence: CDR1 SGHTA, CDR2 FQGNSA. This CDR3 has 15 residues. Here the CDR3 reads CASSRSLAETDTQYF. CDR3 nucleotide sequence: TGTGCCAGCAGCCGGAGTTTGGCTGAGACAGATACGCAGTATTTT.

The chain combines TRBV15 with TRBJ1-2; D is ambiguous. The CDR3 loop spans 13 amino acids. Looked up from germline, CDR1 is LNHNV and CDR2 is YYDKDF (reference sequence). V lost 1 base to trimming and J lost 3 bases, with 6 bases between them. The CDR3 loop reads CATSRARDYGYTF. DNA for the CDR3: TGTGCCACCAGCAGAGCGAGGGACTATGGCTACACCTTC.